This T cell receptor beta chain emerged from a study of T cell responses to AZD1222 COVID-19 vaccine. Study-level findings and limits: The sample set comprised mostly white British donors with more females, and clonal diversity was possibly underestimated. Targeting of unmutated variant regions was reportedly seen in nearly half of spike-specific TCRs. AZD1222 recipients seropositive at baseline numbered only 6 or 7.

Recipients boosted at about 4 weeks or about 12 weeks are pooled. V lost 3 bases and J lost 6; bases outside the gene matches: 4. The CDR3 runs 14 residues. Germline CDR1 LNHDA, CDR2 SQIVND (reference sequence). For this clone: The antigen is undetermined.

The method was immunoSEQ multiplex PCR; TCRdb's version includes in-frame clones alone and lacks a portion of them. The sample comprises roughly 80,000 clones, roughly nine tenths of which are singletons, and about 1.3% rests with the top ten. The V and J genes are TRBV19 and TRBJ2-4, with 8 bases fitting TRBD2. The TCR sequence derives from an adult who received the AZD1222 COVID-19 vaccine. The source material was peripheral blood, sampled 28 days after the second AZD1222 dose. The CDR3 protein is CASSMRGASNIQYF. CDR3 sequence (DNA): TGTGCCAGTAGTATGCGGGGGGCCTCAAACATTCAGTACTTC.